This T cell receptor (beta chain) was profiled in a study of blood T cell repertoires in COVID-19. This table comes from immunoSEQ multiplex PCR, and its TCRdb copy is limited to in-frame clones, with some not included. The sample lists approximately 120,000 clones; 85% to 90% were seen once. This CDR3 is 13 amino acids long. From germline, CDR1 is ENHRY and CDR2 SYGVKD. Trimming removed 6 bases at V and 4 bases at J, with 11 bases between. The clonotype was recovered from a human donor in a cohort sampled during active COVID-19. Material for sequencing was peripheral blood. This sequence joins TRBV10-3 and TRBJ2-3; D is possibly TRBD2 (6 bases). DNA of the CDR3: TGTGCCATCAGCGGGAGTTCCCCAGATACGCAGTATTTT. This translates into CAISGSSPDTQYF.